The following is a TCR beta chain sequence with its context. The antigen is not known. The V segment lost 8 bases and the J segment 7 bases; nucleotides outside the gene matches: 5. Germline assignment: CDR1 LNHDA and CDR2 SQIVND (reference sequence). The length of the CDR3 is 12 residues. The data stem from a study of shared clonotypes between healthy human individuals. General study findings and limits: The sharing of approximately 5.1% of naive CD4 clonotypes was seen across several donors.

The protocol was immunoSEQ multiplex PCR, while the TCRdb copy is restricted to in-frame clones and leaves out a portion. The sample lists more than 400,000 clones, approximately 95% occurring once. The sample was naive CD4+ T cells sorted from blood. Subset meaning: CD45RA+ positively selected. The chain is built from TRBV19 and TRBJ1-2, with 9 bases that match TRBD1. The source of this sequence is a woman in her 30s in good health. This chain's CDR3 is CASSDRGGGYTF. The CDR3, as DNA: TGTGCCAGTTCCGACAGGGGGGGTGGCTACACCTTC.